Below, 22 T cell receptor beta chains from the same sample are listed, as sequenced in a study of regulatory T cells in long-lasting Graves disease (dated by TCRdb to about 2021). The method behind the library was multiplex PCR. TCRdb records Illumina HiSeq 4000 as the sequencer. To build TCR beta libraries, CDR3 regions were amplified by Arm-PCR using iRepertoire HTBI primers. TCRdb trimmed the raw reads at Q25, called clones with MiXCR and kept productive beta chains. Each CDR3 protein gets just one entry, which takes the most common genes and DNA from the rows behind it. Within this sample are roughly 400,000 distinct CDR3 sequences, with around 20% of them counted one time only. The ten largest clonotypes hold over 11% of the sample. The sample's time point, from its label and the paper: persistent/refractory GD, antithyroid drugs over 5 years with positive TRAb. For both TCR sequencing and RNA sequencing, RNA was extracted from PBMCs using TRIzol.

The material sequenced was peripheral blood mononuclear cells (PBMCs), taken when the disease was refractory, from a patient treated with antithyroid drugs. These receptors were obtained from a female donor with Graves disease.

V gene TRBV28 combines with J gene TRBJ2-7; 12 bases align to TRBD2. The CDR3 runs to 17 residues. Germline V gene data show CDR1 as MDHEN and CDR2 as SYDVKM. Germline trimming cut 5 bases from V and 4 bases from J; bases unmatched to any gene: 12. CDR3 DNA: TGTGCCAGCAGTATCCCGGGACTAGCGGGCACAATTTACGAGCAGTACTTC. Protein sequence: CASSIPGLAGTIYEQYF.

The table lists this clonotype with many counts. V is TRBV6-5 and J is TRBJ2-7, with D uncertain. Germline V lookup: CDR1 MNHEY, CDR2 SVGAGI. The CDR3 runs to 14 residues. Deletions cut 0 bases from V and 2 bases from J, with 8 bases between. This CDR3 is CASSYSKSTYEQYF. The CDR3 region has the DNA TGTGCCAGCAGTTACTCGAAGAGTACCTACGAGCAGTACTTC.

The chain employs TRBV2 and TRBJ2-1, with 11 bases aligning to TRBD2. Germline CDR1 is SNHLY and CDR2 is FYNNEI. The CDR3 contains 13 residues. V gave up 7 bases and J gave up 10 bases; unmatched junction bases: 6. CDR3 amino acids: CASTPLAGEEQFF. The CDR3 DNA follows: TGTGCCAGCACCCCACTAGCGGGAGAAGAGCAGTTCTTC.

The CDR3 region is CASSPRTTDTQYF. The CDR3 nucleotides are TGTGCCAGCAGCCCTCGTACCACAGATACGCAGTATTTT. This rearrangement joins TRBV9 to TRBJ2-3; no clear D gene. Trimming left V 4 bases short and J 2 bases short, with 8 bases between. This CDR3 contains 13 residues. Per germline, CDR1 SGDLS and CDR2 YYNGEE.

This rearrangement joins TRBV7-2 to TRBJ2-7; tentative D call: TRBD1 (5 bases). There are 16 residues in the CDR3. V was cut by 5 bases and J by 3 bases, with 20 bases left in between. Germline V gives CDR1 SGHTA, CDR2 FQGNSA. CDR3 nucleotide sequence: TGTGCCAGCAGCCTATCCCCCAGGGTTGTGCGCTACGAGCAGTACTTC. This gives the protein CASSLSPRVVRYEQYF.

The chain combines TRBV9 with TRBJ1-5, with a tentative D call TRBD1 (5 bases). The germline CDR1 and CDR2 sequences are SGDLS and YYNGEE. V shed 0 bases and J shed 6 bases, with 10 bases lying between them. The CDR3 contains 14 residues. This chain's CDR3 is CASSVGGVGQPQHF. The CDR3 nucleotides read TGTGCCAGCAGCGTAGGAGGGGTAGGTCAGCCCCAGCATTTT. The entire variable domain, with the rest obtained from reference TRBV9 and TRBJ1-5, is as follows: DSGVTQTPKHLITATGQRVTLRCSPRSGDLSVYWYQQSLDQGLQFLIQYYNGEERAKGNILERFSAQQFPDLHSELNLSSLELGDSALYFCASSVGGVGQPQHFGDGTRLSIL.

This clonotype was seen ten or more times. The J gene is TRBJ2-5, the V gene TRBV10-3, with D possibly being TRBD1 (6 bases). This CDR3 is 13 amino acids long. The germline CDR1 and CDR2 sequences are ENHRY and SYGVKD. V was trimmed by 10 bases and J by 2 bases, leaving 14 bases between them. In DNA form, the CDR3 reads TGTGCCACAGGATCCGGGACACAAGAGACCCAGTACTTC. Translation: CATGSGTQETQYF.

This clonotype came up many times. This chain uses TRBV7-2 with TRBJ2-7; 7 bases map to TRBD2. V lost 2 bases, J lost 4 bases, and 8 bases stayed unmatched. CDR3 size: 15 residues. Germline values: CDR1 SGHTA, CDR2 FQGNSA. The chain's CDR3 is CASSLLGSGRYEQYF. The CDR3 DNA follows: TGTGCCAGCAGCTTACTAGGTAGCGGGCGGTACGAGCAGTACTTC.

The sample holds many counts of this clonotype. The rearrangement links TRBV29-1 to TRBJ1-2; D possibly corresponds to TRBD1 (5 bases). Trimming pared 1 base from V and 9 bases from J, leaving 9 bases between. Germline loops: CDR1 SQVTM, CDR2 ANQGSEA. The CDR3 has 11 amino acids. This CDR3 reads CSVEGDGSYTF. Here the CDR3 DNA reads TGCAGCGTTGAAGGGGACGGGAGCTACACCTTC.

This clonotype turned up a few times. The chain couples TRBV20-1 to TRBJ2-7, with 16 bases matching TRBD2. Germline values: CDR1 DFQATT, CDR2 SNEGSKA (reference sequence). V dropped 4 bases and J dropped 0; count of bases not matched to a gene: 6. The CDR3 sequence is 17 residues long. CDR3 in amino acids: CSATGTSGRASSYEQYF. DNA of the CDR3: TGCAGTGCTACCGGGACTAGCGGGAGGGCAAGCTCCTACGAGCAGTACTTC.

The chain uses TRBV30 and TRBJ2-1; TRBD2 might be the D (5 bases). From germline, CDR1 is GTSNPN and CDR2 SVGIG (reference sequence). V was trimmed by 1 base and J by 0 bases, leaving 13 bases between them. This CDR3 is built from 16 residues. The CDR3 nucleotides are TGTGCCTGGAGTGCTTCCGGGGTAAGCTCCTACAATGAGCAGTTCTTC. It yields the protein CAWSASGVSSYNEQFF.

This clonotype turned up a few times. At one end, the junction sequence differs from germline, possibly due to a read error. V and J are TRBV5-6 and TRBJ1-1; D gene unclear. Germline lookup yields CDR1 SGHDT and CDR2 YYEEEE. CDR3 length: 15 residues. In DNA, the CDR3 is TGTGCCAGCAGCTTGGGGCAGGCCCTGAACACTGAAGCTCTCTTT. It is translated as CASSLGQALNTEALF.

This clonotype occurred many times. The rearrangement joins TRBV12-3 or TRBV12-4 to TRBJ1-1; maybe TRBD1 (5 bases). The CDR3 spans 14 residues. V gave up 8 bases and J gave up 4 bases, with 17 bases separating them. CDR3 loop: CASGPGQPGTEAFF. In DNA, the CDR3 is TGTGCCAGCGGCCCGGGGCAGCCGGGCACTGAAGCTTTCTTT.

This clonotype was found a few times. The junction shows a germline mismatch at one end, possibly a read error. The chain joins TRBV10-3 to TRBJ1-1; 8 nucleotides line up with TRBD1. CDR1 and CDR2 (germline): ENHRY, SYGVKD. CDR3 length: 14 residues. CDR3 sequence: CAVRSGGGNTEAFF. The CDR3 nucleotides read TGTGCCGTCAGATCAGGGGGCGGGAACACTGAAGCTTTCTTT.

Concerning this clonotype: A much larger clone differs by one base, so this may be a read error. This rearrangement joins TRBV2 to TRBJ1-4; D is ambiguous. The CDR3 consists of 15 residues. V lost 6 bases, J lost 4 bases, and 15 bases lay in between. Germline values: CDR1 SNHLY, CDR2 FYNNEI. DNA of the CDR3: TGTGCCAGCAGGGGGAGGAACAGCCTTAATGAAAAACTGTTTTTT. Translated, it gives CASRGRNSLNEKLFF. The entire variable domain, with the rest obtained from reference TRBV2 and TRBJ1-4, is as follows: EPEVTQTPSHQVTQMGQEVILRCVPISNHLYFYWYRQILGQKVEFLVSFYNNEISEKSEIFDDQFSVERPDGSNFTLKIRSTKLEDSAMYFCASRGRNSLNEKLFFGSGTQLSVL.

This clonotype was observed many times. The V and J genes are TRBV29-1 and TRBJ1-2, with D perhaps matching TRBD1 (6 bases). V was pared by 4 bases and J by 6 bases, with 15 bases between. The CDR3 is made up of 13 amino acids. Germline CDR1 SQVTM, CDR2 ANQGSEA. The CDR3 coding sequence is TGCAGCGTTGTCGGCACGGGGGGCCATGGCTACACCTTC. Its translation: CSVVGTGGHGYTF.

This chain uses TRBV15 with TRBJ2-6, with D unresolved. V lost 2 bases and J 0 bases, leaving 11 bases between the germline ends. Germline V CDR1 and CDR2: LNHNV, YYDKDF (reference sequence). The CDR3 sequence is 17 residues long. CDR3 in amino acids: CATSRHLTNSGANVLTF. CDR3 nucleotide sequence: TGTGCCACCAGCAGACACCTCACTAACTCTGGGGCCAACGTCCTGACTTTC.

This clonotype has ten or more counts. This chain joins TRBV11-2 and TRBJ2-5; D may be TRBD2 (5 bases). V was clipped by 7 bases and J by 1 base, with 13 bases between them. This CDR3 comprises 14 residues. CDR1 is SGHAT and CDR2 is FQNNGV in the germline V gene. The CDR3 loop reads CASNHRGAQETQYF. Here the CDR3 DNA reads TGTGCCAGCAATCATCGGGGAGCCCAAGAGACCCAGTACTTC.

There are a few counts of this clonotype. This chain connects TRBV6-1 to TRBJ2-6; possible D gene TRBD2, 7 bases. This CDR3 region has 18 residues. V lost 1 base and J 2 bases, leaving 15 bases between the germline ends. CDR1 is MNHNS and CDR2 is SASEGT in the germline V gene. The CDR3 nucleotides read TGTGCCAGCAGTGAAGAAATTCCGGGGGGCGCTGGGGCCAACGTCCTGACTTTC. Translated: CASSEEIPGGAGANVLTF.

This clonotype was counted many times. The rearrangement joins TRBV24-1 to TRBJ1-1, with 7 bases aligning to TRBD1. Trimming cost V 8 bases and J 0 bases; bases outside gene matches: 5. CDR1 and CDR2 (germline): KGHDR, SFDVKD. This CDR3 is built from 14 residues. The CDR3 is CATKSTGMNTEAFF. The CDR3 bases are TGTGCCACCAAGTCGACAGGGATGAACACTGAAGCTTTCTTT.

The CDR3 reads CATSRDRGRSYGYTF. CDR3 coding DNA: TGTGCCACCAGCAGAGACAGGGGGCGCAGCTATGGCTACACCTTC. The rearrangement joins TRBV15 to TRBJ1-2, with 8 bases matching TRBD1. CDR3 length: 15 residues. Losses at the gene ends were 0 bases for V and 4 bases for J; bases not matched to a gene: 4. Germline values: CDR1 LNHNV, CDR2 YYDKDF (reference sequence).

This clonotype was seen repeatedly, ten times or more. This chain links TRBV9 with TRBJ2-7, with 10 nucleotides matching TRBD2. Looked up from germline, CDR1 is SGDLS and CDR2 is YYNGEE. This CDR3 is built from 15 residues. The V and J ends lost 2 bases and 3 bases, in that order; junction bases with no gene match: 5. The CDR3 coding sequence is TGTGCCAGCAGCGTTGGACTAGCGGAAAACTACGAGCAGTACTTC. Protein sequence: CASSVGLAENYEQYF. Full variable domain (missing parts from reference TRBV9 and TRBJ2-7): DSGVTQTPKHLITATGQRVTLRCSPRSGDLSVYWYQQSLDQGLQFLIQYYNGEERAKGNILERFSAQQFPDLHSELNLSSLELGDSALYFCASSVGLAENYEQYFGPGTRLTVT.